This passage covers 8 T cell receptor beta chains from one sample sequenced in a study of cytomegalovirus exposure and HLA in healthy donors. The PCR had 60 Vbeta and 13 Jbeta primers. Assay: immunoSEQ multiplex PCR; the TCRdb copy retains only in-frame clones and omits some. The sample lists around 150,000 clones; approximately 79% were seen once. The sequenced sample was PBMCs. The origin of the receptors is a man in his forties in good health and CMV-seropositive.

V usage is TRBV7-9 and J usage is TRBJ2-7, with D unresolved. Per germline, CDR1 SEHNR and CDR2 FQNEAQ (reference sequence). The CDR3 is 12 amino acids. V lost 5 bases to trimming and J lost 6 bases, with 11 bases between them. Written as DNA, the CDR3 is TGTGCCAGCAGCACGGCTAGGAGCGAGCAGTACTTC. Translated, it gives CASSTARSEQYF.

This sequence joins TRBV7-9 and TRBJ2-1; 10 nucleotides agree with TRBD2. Germline-derived CDR1 and CDR2 are SEHNR and FQNEAQ (reference sequence). This CDR3 has 16 amino acids. Trimming removed 5 bases from V and 4 bases from J; junction bases left unmatched: 8. In DNA form, the CDR3 reads TGTGCCAGCAGCCCGCGGACTAGCGGAGCGTACAATGAGCAGTTCTTC. It codes for CASSPRTSGAYNEQFF.

The rearrangement links TRBV28 to TRBJ1-4, with 9 bases lining up with TRBD1. V was pared by 6 bases and J by 8 bases, with 7 bases of the junction left unmatched. Germline loops: CDR1 MDHEN, CDR2 SYDVKM. The CDR3 sequence is 14 residues long. The CDR3 coding sequence is TGTGCCAGCAGAGAACAGGGGGCCGAGGAAAAACTGTTTTTT. Residues: CASREQGAEEKLFF.

V and J are TRBV5-1 and TRBJ2-5; D unclear. CDR1 is SGHRS, CDR2 YFSETQ, per germline. V was cut by 5 bases and J by 2 bases, with 7 bases left in between. The CDR3 runs 12 residues. CDR3 region: CASRRAQETQYF. In nucleotides, the CDR3 is TGCGCCAGCAGGCGCGCGCAAGAGACCCAGTACTTC.

This chain uses TRBV11-2 with TRBJ2-7, with 9 bases that match TRBD2. The germline V gene has CDR1 SGHAT and CDR2 FQNNGV. CDR3 length: 15 residues. V shed 4 bases, J shed 3 bases, and the junction held 7 bases outside the gene matches. The CDR3 sequence: CASSSEGGGGYEQYF. CDR3 bases: TGTGCCAGCAGCTCCGAGGGCGGGGGGGGCTACGAGCAGTACTTC.

The chain employs TRBV19 and TRBJ1-2; TRBD1 matches at 8 bases. Germline V gene data show CDR1 as LNHDA and CDR2 as SQIVND (reference sequence). The CDR3 is 13 amino acids. The ends lost 5 bases at V and 7 bases at J; junction bases unmatched: 6. In DNA form, the CDR3 reads TGTGCCAGTAGTCAGGGGGCGATAGGTGGCTACACCTTC. It encodes CASSQGAIGGYTF.

The rearrangement links TRBV18 to TRBJ1-6; D is unresolved. V was shortened by 3 bases and J by 6 bases, with 18 bases between the two germline ends. The CDR3 length is 17 residues. Germline V gene data show CDR1 as KGHSH and CDR2 as LQKENI. CDR3: CASSPRSVGAGNSPLHF. The DNA for the CDR3 is TGTGCCAGCTCACCTAGGAGTGTTGGCGCCGGTAATTCACCCCTCCACTTT.

The gene calls are TRBV19 and TRBJ1-6; tentative D call: TRBD1 (5 bases). V dropped 3 bases and J dropped 7 bases, with 19 bases sitting between them. The CDR3 extends over 17 amino acids. Per the germline V gene, CDR1 is LNHDA and CDR2 is SQIVND (reference sequence). CDR3 sequence (DNA): TGTGCCAGTAGTATCTACGCGGCGGGGCCTGGAAATTCACCCCTCCACTTT. This gives the protein CASSIYAAGPGNSPLHF. The full variable domain, in which reference TRBV19 and TRBJ1-6 provide the parts outside the CDR3, is DGGITQSPKYLFRKEGQNVTLSCEQNLNHDAMYWYRQDPGQGLRLIYYSQIVNDFQKGDIAEGYSVSREKKESFPLTVTSAQKNPTAFYLCASSIYAAGPGNSPLHFGNGTRLTVT.